The present TCR beta chain was sequenced within a study of T cell responses to AZD1222 COVID-19 vaccine (TCRdb year 2021). Some background on the complete study: TCR sequencing was performed for fewer than 250 trial participants, of whom 200 to 220 were given two doses of AZD1222 and approximately 26 were given two doses of MenACWY control vaccine. Enrollment into the trials was organized by age into subgroups of 18-55, 56-69 and 70-plus years, and those subgroups contained roughly 140, 27 and 60 TCR-sequenced participants, respectively. The research as a whole found: In the small 56-69-year group, the increase in depth fell short of significance, most likely because of low power. Nearly half of unique spike-specific TCRs reportedly recognized epitopes outside regions mutated in the B.1.351 and B.1.1.7 variants. Conclusions about previously exposed vaccinees are limited because only 5 or 6 AZD1222 recipients were SARS-CoV-2 seropositive at baseline. Vaccine-associated CD4 TCRs spanned the whole spike protein, with dominant responses in regions 160-218 and 743-854. Participants were mostly white British and included more females than males, and it was suggested by the authors that clonal diversity may have been underestimated. Because no samples from the day 14 peak response were available, repertoires could be characterized only after the peak T cell response. After two AZD1222 doses, both the breadth and the depth of spike-specific TCRs were significantly higher than at day 0 and than in MenACWY recipients.

Cut back by 0 bases and 0 bases, the V and J ends lie 28 bases apart. Taken from the germline V gene, the CDR1 and CDR2 loops are SGDLS and YYNGEE. There are 23 amino acids in the CDR3, from cysteine to phenylalanine inclusive. This entry keeps only the CDR3 DNA: 69 bases, framed from base 1. Sample time point, as interpreted from the label and publication: baseline before first vaccination. This sample's treatment or condition label indicates: meningococcal conjugate vaccine given as trial control. The vaccinee samples were drawn from two UK trials, COV001 and COV002, one of which was a single-blind randomized controlled phase 2/3 trial testing AZD1222 (ChAdOx1 nCoV-19) in healthy adults. Trial participant PBMC samples were collected at day 0 and day 28 after the second dose for TCRbeta chain sequencing. The CDR3 regions of human TCRbeta chains were analyzed by immunosequencing. In the authors' own workflow: TCRs in the repertoires were matched against a reference library of SARS-CoV-2-specific TCRs that had been generated with the MIRA antigen-specificity platform. Breadth was defined as the fraction of unique TCRs that were SARS-CoV-2-associated. Depth was defined as the fraction of total T cells that were SARS-CoV-2-associated. Using the MIRA data, every spike-specific TCR was mapped to the spike region that the TCR reacted to and assigned to either a CD4 or a CD8 class. Log10-transformed breadth and depth values were compared by one-way ANOVA with Sidak's multiple comparisons tests. TCRdb stores this immuneACCESS table with in-frame sequences only. Part of the clones is absent; in the studies checked, under half of the shortfall reflects unresolved V genes, and no reason is known for the rest. V and J calls and clone size follow that table, whereas D and trimming were derived from the DNA. The sample records 150,000 or so clones, 80% to 95% of which are singletons. The ten largest clonotypes hold around 2.8% of the sample.

A remark on this clone: The specificity of this receptor is unknown. The record has no base qualities; no much larger clone is one base away.

This TCR came from an adult in good health. The material sequenced was peripheral blood, taken on day 0 of MenACWY control vaccination. Recombination joined TRBV9 with TRBJ1-6; the D gene is perhaps TRBD1, from 6 matching bases. CDR3 reads: CASSVGLIARTVLRSSYNSPLHF. The DNA is as follows: TGTGCCAGCAGCGTAGGGTTGATAGCCCGGACAGTCCTTAGGAGCTCCTATAATTCACCCCTCCACTTT. Here the CDR3 is joined to the reference TRBV9 and TRBJ1-6 genes, and the full variable domain is: DSGVTQTPKHLITATGQRVTLRCSPRSGDLSVYWYQQSLDQGLQFLIQYYNGEERAKGNILERFSAQQFPDLHSELNLSSLELGDSALYFCASSVGLIARTVLRSSYNSPLHFGNGTRLTVT.